This T cell receptor (beta chain) was obtained from a study of cytotoxic CD8 clonotypes in ibrutinib-treated CLL. Study context: IGHV unmutated 17 to 18; relapsed/refractory some ten; treatment-naive some 14.

V was shortened by 1 base and J by 7 bases, with 10 bases between the two germline ends. Germline V gives CDR1 LGHNA, CDR2 YSLEER. The CDR3 extends over 13 amino acids. This clone has just a few counts. Antigen: not known. The repertoire was sequenced with immunoSEQ multiplex PCR; TCRdb's copy has only in-frame clones and lacks some. The data show 130,000 or so clones, with around three quarters seen just once and about 27% held by the top ten. Study results and caveats: Public clonotypes, rarely seen, contracted or held steady on treatment. At baseline, clonality was higher than in age-matched healthy donors and correlated with CD8+ counts. There were differences in sampling times between sustained-remission and progressing patients.

This sequence was found in a human donor with chronic lymphocytic leukemia. The chain employs TRBV4-3 and TRBJ1-2, with D uncertain. Material: PBMCs, obtained after 12 months of ibrutinib treatment. The CDR3 nucleotides read TGCGCCAGCAGCCAAGTATTCGGTAGTGGCTACACCTTC. This sequence encodes CASSQVFGSGYTF.